Listed here are 30 T cell receptor beta chains from one sample, sequenced in a study of T cell responses to AZD1222 COVID-19 vaccine. Method: immunoSEQ multiplex PCR; TCRdb's copy keeps in-frame clones and lacks some. The data show approximately 81,000 clones, with roughly 85% seen just once and approximately 1.3% held by the top ten. The source material was peripheral blood, sampled 28 days after the second AZD1222 dose. These TCRs come from an adult who received the AZD1222 COVID-19 vaccine.

Only one count was recorded for this clone. This chain joins TRBV11-2 and TRBJ2-1, with 9 bases fitting TRBD2. Per germline, CDR1 SGHAT and CDR2 FQNNGV. The CDR3 runs 15 residues. Trimming took 5 bases from V and 7 from J; bases not matched to a gene: 9. The DNA for the CDR3 is TGTGCCAGCAGCCACTCGGGACTAGCTGAGAATGAGCAGTTCTTC. This codes for CASSHSGLAENEQFF. Looking up the rest from reference TRBV11-2 and TRBJ2-1 gives the full variable domain: EAGVAQSPRYKIIEKRQSVAFWCNPISGHATLYWYQQILGQGPKLLIQFQNNGVVDDSQLPKDRFSAERLKGVDSTLKIQPAKLEDSAVYLCASSHSGLAENEQFFGPGTRLTVL.

This rearrangement joins TRBV7-6 to TRBJ2-7; the D is unclear. CDR3 length: 15 residues. Germline loops: CDR1 SGHVS, CDR2 FNYEAQ. The ends were cut back, 5 bases at V and 0 bases at J, with 14 bases in the middle. CDR3 nucleotides: TGTGCCAGCAGCCCGTATGGACGGAGCTCCTACGAGCAGTACTTC. Protein sequence: CASSPYGRSSYEQYF. Variable domain in full (rest from reference TRBV7-6 and TRBJ2-7): GAGVSQSPRYKVTKRGQDVALRCDPISGHVSLYWYRQALGQGPEFLTYFNYEAQQDKSGLPNDRFSAERPEGSISTLTIQRTEQRDSAMYRCASSPYGRSSYEQYFGPGTRLTVT.

V and J are TRBV5-1 and TRBJ2-1, with 11 bases fitting TRBD1. Germline V gene lookup returns CDR1 SGHRS and CDR2 YFSETQ. V lost 2 bases and J lost 1; bases outside the gene matches: 2. The CDR3 is made up of 16 amino acids. CDR3 DNA sequence: TGCGCCAGCAGCTTTGGGACAGGGGGATCCTACAATGAGCAGTTCTTC. Translated, it gives CASSFGTGGSYNEQFF.

The chain links TRBV4-2 to TRBJ2-3, with TRBD1 identical over 9 bases. CDR1 LGHNA and CDR2 YNFKEQ come from the germline V gene. J was trimmed by 2 bases and V by 4 bases; bases with no gene match: 7. CDR3 length: 16 residues. The CDR3 protein is CASSPSQGAATDTQYF. CDR3 nucleotide sequence: TGTGCCAGCAGCCCCTCACAGGGGGCGGCCACAGATACGCAGTATTTT.

The chain combines TRBV11-2 with TRBJ2-7; 12 positions agree with TRBD2. CDR1 and CDR2 from the germline V gene are SGHAT and FQNNGV. CDR3 length: 15 amino acids. Trimming cost V 5 bases and J 2 bases; bases outside gene matches: 4. The CDR3 region has the DNA TGTGCCAGCAGCCCCAGGACTAGCGGGGCCTACGAGCAGTACTTC. Translated, it gives CASSPRTSGAYEQYF.

The chain combines TRBV12-3 or TRBV12-4 with TRBJ1-2; tentative D call: TRBD1 (6 bases). The CDR3 totals 13 residues. V was cut by 6 bases and J by 6 bases, with 14 bases left in between. The CDR3 DNA reads TGTGCCAGCAGCACAGGGACCTCAAATGGCTACACCTTC. It codes for CASSTGTSNGYTF.

In nucleotides, the CDR3 is TGCAGCGCCCGGATTTCGGGGGGGGACACTGAAGCTTTCTTT. Translating it yields CSARISGGDTEAFF. The rearrangement links TRBV29-1 to TRBJ1-1; D is perhaps TRBD1 (5 bases). Deletions cut 7 bases from V and 3 bases from J, with 18 bases between. The CDR3 totals 14 residues. Per the germline V gene, CDR1 is SQVTM and CDR2 is ANQGSEA.

V and J are TRBV6-5 and TRBJ2-3, with D perhaps TRBD2 (5 bases). Trimming left V 7 bases short and J 8 bases short, with 13 bases between. CDR3 size: 12 residues. The V gene's germline CDR1 is MNHEY and CDR2 SVGAGI. CDR3 protein: CASTRTSGTQYF. DNA for the CDR3: TGTGCCAGCACTCGGACTTCCGGTACGCAGTATTTT.

This clone has a single count. The chain carries TRBV30 and TRBJ2-7; TRBD2 matches 7 bases. Trimming took 0 bases from V and 7 from J; bases not matched to a gene: 9. Germline CDR1 is GTSNPN and CDR2 is SVGIG (reference sequence). This CDR3 is built from 14 residues. Here the CDR3 DNA reads TGTGCCTGGAGTGTCGGGGGGAGGGTCGGAGAGCAGTACTTC. It translates to CAWSVGGRVGEQYF.

This clone was seen just once. The chain links TRBV30 to TRBJ1-4; D unclear. Germline CDR1 is GTSNPN and CDR2 is SVGIG (reference sequence). Trimming left V 2 bases short and J 7 bases short, with 14 bases between. The CDR3 length is 14 residues. The CDR3 DNA reads TGTGCCTGGAGTCTGACCCAGGAGGGTGAAAAACTGTTTTTT. Residues: CAWSLTQEGEKLFF.

This clone was observed a single time. The rearrangement uses TRBV28 and TRBJ2-6; the D gene is possibly TRBD1 (5 bases). This CDR3 contains 16 residues. The V end was cut by 4 bases, the J end by 1 base, with 11 bases between. Germline CDR1 reads MDHEN; CDR2 reads SYDVKM. CDR3 DNA: TGTGCCAGCAGTTCCCTGGGGCCATCTGGGGCCAACGTCCTGACTTTC. Its translation: CASSSLGPSGANVLTF.

The gene calls are TRBV9 and TRBJ2-2, with 8 bases that match TRBD2. Germline values: CDR1 SGDLS, CDR2 YYNGEE. This CDR3 comprises 16 residues. V lost 3 bases and J lost 6; bases outside the gene matches: 10. CDR3 sequence (DNA): TGTGCCAGCAGCGAACGGGCGGGAGGCCTCCCCGGGGAGCTGTTTTTT. It translates to CASSERAGGLPGELFF.

The chain links TRBV5-8 to TRBJ2-1; TRBD1 or TRBD2 may be the D gene (5 bases each). This CDR3 is built from 15 residues. V shed 4 bases and J shed 0 bases, with 11 bases lying between them. Germline loops: CDR1 SGHTS, CDR2 YDEGEE. The CDR3 here is CASSPKRGSYNEQFF. CDR3 bases: TGTGCCAGCAGCCCCAAGAGGGGCTCCTACAATGAGCAGTTCTTC.

This chain joins TRBV7-8 and TRBJ1-2; D remains ambiguous. The CDR3 loop spans 12 amino acids. V gave up 1 base and J gave up 4 bases, with 4 bases separating them. Germline V lookup: CDR1 SGHVS, CDR2 FQNEAQ. DNA of the CDR3: TGTGCCAGCAGCTTAGGGGTCTATGGCTACACCTTC. As protein: CASSLGVYGYTF.

This clone was observed a handful of times. This chain links TRBV28 with TRBJ1-2; D remains unclear. Trimming removed 3 bases from V and 8 bases from J, with 10 bases in between. Germline lookup yields CDR1 MDHEN and CDR2 SYDVKM. The CDR3 consists of 12 residues. CDR3 in DNA: TGTGCCAGCAGTTTCCCCGGAGAGGGCTACACCTTC. Its protein product is CASSFPGEGYTF.

CDR3 amino acids: CAWNGLAVSTDTQYF. The CDR3 bases are TGTGCCTGGAATGGGCTAGCGGTTAGCACAGATACGCAGTATTTT. The chain recombines TRBV30 with TRBJ2-3; 7 bases match TRBD2. Losses at the gene ends were 4 bases for V and 0 bases for J; bases not matched to a gene: 7. This CDR3 has 15 amino acids. Germline V gene sequence: CDR1 GTSNPN, CDR2 SVGIG (reference sequence).

CDR3 in amino acids: CASSFWGGTYEQYF. Here the CDR3 DNA reads TGTGCCAGCAGTTTTTGGGGAGGAACCTACGAGCAGTACTTC. The V gene is TRBV28, the J gene TRBJ2-7; D perhaps matches TRBD2 (6 bases). Trimming stripped 3 bases from V and 2 bases from J, with 11 bases between. Germline CDR1 reads MDHEN; CDR2 reads SYDVKM. The CDR3 sequence is 14 residues long. Looking up the rest from reference TRBV28 and TRBJ2-7 gives the full variable domain: DVKVTQSSRYLVKRTGEKVFLECVQDMDHENMFWYRQDPGLGLRLIYFSYDVKMKEKGDIPEGYSVSREKKERFSLILESASTNQTSMYLCASSFWGGTYEQYFGPGTRLTVT.

About this clone itself: Germline is not matched at one junction end, which may reflect a read error. The rearrangement links TRBV3-1 (or the pseudogene TRBV3-2) to TRBJ1-2, with D perhaps matching TRBD1 (6 bases). Looked up from germline, CDR1 is LGHDT and CDR2 is YNNKEL (reference sequence). This CDR3 region has 14 residues. Here the CDR3 DNA reads TGTGCCAGCAGCCAAATTACAGGGTCGGATGGCTACACCTTT. Protein sequence: CASSQITGSDGYTF.

This clone was recorded a few times. The chain links TRBV19 to TRBJ1-2, with a weak D call TRBD1 (5 bases). This CDR3 comprises 12 residues. The germline V gene encodes CDR1 LNHDA and CDR2 SQIVND (reference sequence). Trimming took 7 bases from V and 4 from J, leaving 10 bases between them. CDR3 nucleotides: TGTGCCAGTATGACAGAGGCCTATGGCTACACCTTC. Its protein is CASMTEAYGYTF.

The rearrangement links TRBV2 to TRBJ2-3, with 7 bases that match TRBD2. Trimming at V came to 2 bases and at J to 2 bases, leaving 1 base not matched to a gene. This CDR3 has 14 amino acids. Per germline, CDR1 SNHLY and CDR2 FYNNEI. The CDR3 reads CASSELAATDTQYF. CDR3 nucleotide sequence: TGTGCCAGCAGTGAACTAGCGGCCACAGATACGCAGTATTTT.

The chain is built from TRBV11-2 and TRBJ1-3; 7 positions match TRBD1. Germline V gene lookup returns CDR1 SGHAT and CDR2 FQNNGV. V lost 4 bases to trimming and J lost 0 bases; unmatched junction nucleotides: 15. The CDR3 length is 19 residues. CDR3 nucleotides: TGTGCCAGCAGCTCAACTGAGACAGGGTTCCTAAGCTCTGGAAACACCATATATTTT. This sequence encodes CASSSTETGFLSSGNTIYF.

The chain employs TRBV18 and TRBJ2-6; TRBD1 might be the D (6 bases). V lost 4 bases, J lost 0 bases, and 13 bases lay in between. Germline V gene lookup returns CDR1 KGHSH and CDR2 LQKENI. The CDR3 is 17 amino acids. The CDR3 loop is CASSQTTGSSGANVLTF. The CDR3, as DNA: TGTGCCAGCTCACAGACGACAGGTTCCTCTGGGGCCAACGTCCTGACTTTC.

The rearrangement links TRBV4-3 to TRBJ2-6, with 12 bases aligning to TRBD1. The CDR3 is made up of 19 amino acids. The V and J ends lost 1 base and 3 bases, in that order; junction bases with no gene match: 7. In germline, CDR1 is LGHNA, CDR2 YSLEER. DNA for the CDR3: TGCGCCAGCAGCCAAGTAATCGGGACAGGGGGCCGTGGGGCCAACGTCCTGACTTTC. Its translation: CASSQVIGTGGRGANVLTF.

The chain links TRBV10-3 to TRBJ1-3; no reliable D call. This CDR3 spans 15 amino acids. V gave up 0 bases and J gave up 4 bases, with 10 bases separating them. Germline CDR1 reads ENHRY; CDR2 reads SYGVKD. CDR3 in amino acids: CAISESGFMGNTIYF. In nucleotides, the CDR3 is TGTGCCATCAGTGAGTCCGGGTTCATGGGAAACACCATATATTTT.

The chain recombines TRBV7-2 with TRBJ2-7; D is perhaps TRBD2 (6 bases). CDR1 and CDR2 from the germline V gene are SGHTA and FQGNSA. CDR3 length equals 13 residues. Trimming shortened V by 5 bases and J by 3 bases, and 11 bases separated the two germline ends. The chain's CDR3 is CASSPGRDYEQYF. The DNA for the CDR3 is TGTGCCAGCAGCCCTGGGCGGGACTACGAGCAGTACTTC.

This clone was observed a handful of times. This sequence joins TRBV6-5 and TRBJ2-1, with D possibly TRBD2 on 6 matching bases. Germline-derived CDR1 and CDR2 are MNHEY and SVGAGI. This CDR3 region has 13 residues. The DNA for the CDR3 is TGTGCAACGGGAGCAGGGAGATACAATGAGCAGTTCTTC. It translates to CATGAGRYNEQFF.

This clone was observed a single time. This CDR3 reads CASRTPGGHGNTIYF. The CDR3 DNA reads as TGTGCCAGCAGGACTCCGGGAGGGCACGGAAACACCATATATTTT. V and J are TRBV6-5 and TRBJ1-3; no firm D call. Germline-derived CDR1 and CDR2 are MNHEY and SVGAGI. This CDR3 has 15 amino acids. Trimming stripped 6 bases from V and 4 bases from J, with 16 bases between.

This clone was seen only a few times. V usage is TRBV6-1 and J usage is TRBJ2-1; D is undetermined. This CDR3 comprises 14 residues. V dropped 1 base and J dropped 4 bases, with 8 bases sitting between them. CDR1 is MNHNS and CDR2 is SASEGT in the germline V gene. CDR3 sequence (DNA): TGTGCCAGCAGTGAAGGGCGGTATTACAATGAGCAGTTCTTC. Translating it yields CASSEGRYYNEQFF.

This sequence joins TRBV2 and TRBJ2-3; the match to TRBD1 covers 7 bases. V was pared by 5 bases and J by 0 bases, with 2 bases of the junction left unmatched. This CDR3 region has 14 residues. CDR1 SNHLY and CDR2 FYNNEI come from the germline V gene. CDR3 DNA: TGTGCCAGCAGTAGACAGGGAAGCACAGATACGCAGTATTTT. This codes for CASSRQGSTDTQYF. Full variable domain (outside the CDR3, taken from reference TRBV2 and TRBJ2-3): EPEVTQTPSHQVTQMGQEVILRCVPISNHLYFYWYRQILGQKVEFLVSFYNNEISEKSEIFDDQFSVERPDGSNFTLKIRSTKLEDSAMYFCASSRQGSTDTQYFGPGTRLTVL.

The chain couples TRBV28 to TRBJ2-7, with TRBD1 identical over 10 bases. Trimming took 5 bases from V and 2 from J; bases not matched to a gene: 3. CDR3 length equals 14 residues. Germline V gives CDR1 MDHEN, CDR2 SYDVKM. CDR3 loop: CASSGQGGPYEQYF. CDR3 bases: TGTGCCAGCAGTGGACAGGGGGGGCCCTACGAGCAGTACTTC.